This T cell receptor beta chain was identified in a study of ipilimumab plus nivolumab after autologous stem cell transplantation. Libraries were prepared by immunoSEQ multiplex PCR; TCRdb keeps only in-frame clonotypes and omits some of them. The sample includes some 25,000 clones, about 86% of them seen just once. Patients got ipilimumab 1 mg/kg beginning 14 to 28 days post-transplant. With 0 bases removed from V and 3 bases from J, the gap between germline ends came to 9 bases. The CDR3 has 15 amino acids. CDR1 is SGHKS, CDR2 YYEKEE, per germline (reference sequence). The clonotype was recovered from a male donor with diffuse large B-cell lymphoma. This chain uses TRBV5-5 with TRBJ1-4; the D is unclear. Here the sequenced sample was PBMCs, taken in a trial of ipilimumab plus nivolumab as post-transplant consolidation. The CDR3 DNA reads TGTGCCAGCAGCTTGGATCCAGGACCTAATGAAAAACTGTTTTTT. This translates into CASSLDPGPNEKLFF.